This T cell receptor (beta chain) was sequenced in a study of cytomegalovirus exposure and HLA in healthy donors (dated by TCRdb to about 2017). About the full investigation: An earlier analysis of about 560 of the donors reported 276 Gb of sequence data and 95 million to 120 million unique TCR beta sequences obtained from some 200 million T cells. In a later genetic analysis, genome-wide SNP genotypes for about 65% of the roughly 670 donors were used, and that subset was treated as a discovery cohort. HLA typing included class I and class II loci at four-digit resolution. The number of donors typed differed by locus, with about 629-640 for A, B, C, DRB1 and DQB1, around 520 for DQA1, 600 to 610 for DPA1, and around 450 for DPB1. Among the roughly 390 genotyped donors, roughly 80% belonged to the genetic ancestry cluster associated with self-reported Caucasian donors. The study combined high-throughput TCR immunosequencing, statistical association of individual TCRs with disease status, and machine learning to predict cytomegalovirus infection status. The study aimed to test whether signatures of past pathogen exposure could be identified by cataloging public T cell receptors. Donor age, sex, ethnicity and CMV serostatus were compiled together with the repertoire data. A later analysis re-analyzed previously published TCR beta repertoires from 550 to 700 donors and added high-resolution HLA genotyping to study TCR occurrence patterns. Among 398 genotyped donors of the cohort, an average of around 240,000 unique TCR beta nucleotide sequences were sequenced per donor, roughly 20% of them non-productive. The study used immunosequencing to profile the T cell repertoires of 670 or so subjects and linked those repertoires to cytomegalovirus serostatus. Approximately 310 gigabases of sequencing data and tens of millions of unique TCR sequences were included in an early release covering about 700 HLA-typed donors. Every repertoire in the discovery cohort had been generated on one and the same sequencing platform. In an earlier analysis of more than 550 of the donors, high-throughput TCR beta sequencing was used to judge whether each TCR beta V gene segment behaved as functional or pseudogenic. In the later analysis, no new phenotypic data were used to find candidate immune exposures; instead, reliance was placed on TCR beta sequences and their occurrence across donors. A separate validation cohort of 90 to 150 different subjects was used in addition to the roughly 720-subject first cohort. About five DR-DQ haplotypes were treated as single units for association and clustering because of strong linkage in the cohort.

The method behind the library was the immunoSEQ multiplex PCR assay. A mixture of 60 forward primers for TCR Vbeta segments and 13 reverse primers for TCR Jbeta segments was used in the multiplex PCR. Amplification of the CDR3 region of rearranged TCR beta genes was performed with a multiplex PCR assay on genomic DNA. On the Illumina HiSeq System, the amplified TCR beta libraries were sequenced as 87-base-pair reads. Processing in the source paper ran as follows. Across the 600 to 700 repertoires, a later analysis counted 80 million or so unique TCR beta chains, some 11 million of which were shared by at least two donors. A nearest-neighbor algorithm error-corrected the raw reads and collapsed the reads into unique sequences, merging closely related sequences to remove PCR and sequencing errors. To assign V, D and J gene segments, CDR3 sequences were aligned to IMGT reference sequences. Each retained sequence needed at least a six-nucleotide match to both a V gene segment and a J gene segment. A rearrangement was called productive if the CDR3 had no stop codons and remained in frame with V and J, and every other rearrangement was called non-productive. CDR3 was defined by IMGT convention, running from the second conserved V-encoded cysteine to the conserved J-encoded phenylalanine. The earlier analysis of around 640 of the donors excluded sequences that lacked an unambiguous match to a single V gene segment. In an earlier analysis of approximately 590 of the donors, a V segment was called functional when productive rearrangements were above 56.7%, and segregating when the standard deviation between donors exceeded 5%. A statistical classification framework was built to diagnose cytomegalovirus status from the catalog of TCR beta chain sequences. V and J gene assignment, in a later analysis, came from comparing TCR nucleotide sequences with IMGT/GENE-DB human TR gene sequences. The TCRdist pipeline was used in a later analysis to assign CDR3 sequences and most-parsimonious VDJ recombination scenarios. In a later analysis, each TCR beta chain was defined by its CDR3 amino acid sequence together with its V-gene family, and reads lacking a unique V-gene family were excluded. A later analysis removed 550 to 650 highly shared, low-generation-probability nucleotide sequences to deal with suspected cross-contamination and a sequencing artifact. In a later analysis, a clonal expansion index for each public chain was calculated from normalized within-repertoire ranks of inferred template counts. In a later analysis, generation probabilities were computed with a VDJ recombination model fitted to out-of-frame rearrangements, and the resulting probabilities were checked against IGoR. A later analysis scored TCR-TCR, TCR-HLA and TCR-CMV co-occurrence with hypergeometric tests, applying a repertoire-size bias correction to TCR pairs. A later analysis estimated false discovery rates by permuting HLA or CMV assignments 20 times. In a later analysis, co-occurring TCRs were grouped using DBSCAN, and TCRdist sequence similarity was added for clustering within HLA-allele-positive subsets. Repertoires with fewer than 30,000 or more than 120,000 public chains, plus five repertoires with anomalous nucleotide sharing, were excluded from co-occurrence clustering. This is the immuneACCESS table as TCRdb keeps it, with only in-frame sequences that have V and J called. A part of the clones is gone; compared with another copy, unresolved V genes explain less than half, and the rest is unexplained. V and J calls and clone size are as listed in that table; D and trimming were resolved from the DNA. Counted in this sample were about 130,000 clones; around 77% of them appeared once. The ten largest clones take up 4.2% of the sample.

On this clone: Its antigen remains unidentified. No much larger clonotype is one base removed from it; base qualities were not supplied.

Study-wide findings and limitations: Because HLA typing was unavailable for some donors at each locus, only the typed subset was used in association tests. According to a later genetic analysis, donors in an Asian-associated ancestry cluster had fewer N-insertions in productive TCRs than the approximately 710-donor mean. A later analysis found that TCR association rates varied across HLA loci, with DRB1 alleles showing the most associated TCRs and HLA-C alleles the fewest. A later analysis found that HLA-associated TCR beta chains were more clonally expanded and had lower generation probabilities than equally common non-associated chains. When HLA alleles, especially DR and DQ, strongly co-occurred, TCR associations were difficult to assign to individual alleles. This cohort had only TCR beta chains sequenced, and the lack of alpha or paired-chain data limited which features could be detected. A further reported finding was that TCR beta sequences accurately predicted the HLA-A and HLA-B alleles for most subjects in the first cohort. In a later analysis, most CMV-associated TCR beta chains were found to appear HLA-restricted, with HLA associations seemingly driven largely by CMV exposure. Linkage disequilibrium might explain the correlated functional status among segregating V segments, but an unknown experimental factor could not be excluded. According to a later analysis, parvovirus B19, influenza, CMV and Epstein-Barr virus appeared linked to several top co-occurrence clusters. At a false discovery rate of 0.05, a later analysis linked 15,000 to 20,000 TCR beta sequences to specific HLA alleles. The study listed 170 or so TCR beta chains as associated with cytomegalovirus. Roughly 17 rarely observed V segments, including chromosome 9 orphons, were excluded from the earlier analysis of some 590 of the donors because counts were too low. The classifier was reported to diagnose cytomegalovirus status with high specificity and sensitivity in both the original cohort and the validation cohort. CMV serostatus was the only immune exposure information available for the cohort. It was suggested by the authors that the approach could potentially be generalized to other disease states and immunological phenotypes. A few of the identified cytomegalovirus-associated TCR beta chains were confirmed in vitro to be specific for cytomegalovirus antigens. Presence/absence analyses assumed roughly uniform sequencing depth across donors, an assumption that may not hold. A later genetic analysis associated a missense DCLRE1C variant with V-gene and J-gene trimming of TCR beta chains, and an independent cohort replicated the association. Some IMGT-functional V segments, including TRBV6-2 and TRBV6-3, could not be distinguished by the 87-base-pair reads and were therefore excluded. Across donors, most TCR sequences were observed very rarely, whereas some public TCRs were present in many individuals. An earlier analysis of approximately 530 of the donors showed that most TCR beta V segments appeared in productive rearrangements either about 90% or about 30% of the time, which broadly matched IMGT annotations. The sequencing pipeline was judged likely to have produced a cluster of highly shared sequence variants as a technical artifact.

V is trimmed back by 0 bases and J by 3 bases, and the junction contains 2 bases that no gene match accounts for. CDR1 and CDR2 (SGDLS, YYNGEE) derive from the germline V gene. Taken from cysteine to phenylalanine, the CDR3 has 15 residues. Only the CDR3 DNA is retained, 45 bases long and in frame from the first base. The cohort comprised around 700 healthy bone marrow donors. All cohort members were sampled while nominally healthy, although unrecorded immune exposures were likely present. The donor was CMV seropositive and belonged to the group of 250 to 350 seropositive cohort members. A peripheral blood sample was provided by each donor, and peripheral blood mononuclear cells were used for TCR beta sequencing. Genomic DNA extraction from the blood cell samples was performed with the Qiagen DNeasy Blood Extraction Kit.

This clonotype was sampled from a male donor in good health and CMV-seropositive. The sequenced sample was PBMCs. This sequence uses TRBV9 and TRBJ1-5; TRBD1 fits 8 bases in the junction. The CDR3 has the sequence CASSVGDRFNQPQHF. The nucleotides are TGTGCCAGCAGCGTAGGGGACAGGTTCAATCAGCCCCAGCATTTT.